This T cell receptor (beta chain) was retrieved from a study of shared T cell receptors in the human thymus. The protocol was immunoSEQ multiplex PCR, while the TCRdb copy is restricted to in-frame clones and leaves out a portion. The sample lists hundreds of thousands of clones, approximately 87% occurring once. The J segment lost 2 bases and the V segment lost 3 bases, leaving 10 bases of the junction unmatched. CDR3 length: 17 amino acids. The germline CDR1 and CDR2 sequences are MNHEY and SMNVEV (reference sequence). These data were also filed under a second study, of human thymus T cells. That paper states: During corrective heart surgery, resections were taken, and the thymus tissue came from them. Related work showed strongly overlapping thymic repertoires across unrelated individuals.

Sequenced material: thymocytes. The rearrangement links TRBV27 to TRBJ2-7; 10 bases are a match to TRBD2. This TCR was recovered from a boy younger than two with a congenital heart defect. Written as DNA, the CDR3 is TGTGCCAGCAGTTTGGGGACTAGCGCCTATCATCCCTACGAGCAGTACTTC. This gives the protein CASSLGTSAYHPYEQYF.